These 3 T cell receptor beta chains originate from one sample sequenced in a study of blood T cell repertoires in COVID-19. TCRdb keeps only in-frame clones here, not all; method: immunoSEQ multiplex PCR. The repertoire holds tens of thousands of clones, with over 75% as singletons. Sequenced input: peripheral blood. Receptors originate from a man aged 70-80 years with acute or convalescent COVID-19.

CDR3 DNA sequence: TGTGCCACTCAACAGGGGGCGAGAAACACCGGGGAGCTGTTTTTT. Its protein product is CATQQGARNTGELFF. The chain joins TRBV24-1 to TRBJ2-2; 9 bases line up with TRBD1. J was trimmed by 2 bases and V by 10 bases; bases with no gene match: 7. Looked up from germline, CDR1 is KGHDR and CDR2 is SFDVKD. This CDR3 is 15 amino acids long.

The V and J genes are TRBV12-5 and TRBJ2-1, with TRBD1 identical over 8 bases. Trimming took 4 bases from V and 5 from J; bases not matched to a gene: 7. CDR3 length: 15 residues. The germline CDR1 and CDR2 sequences are LGHNT and FRNRAP. The CDR3 DNA is TGTGCTAGTGGTTCTGGACAGGGCGTCCACAATGAGCAGTTCTTC. Amino acids: CASGSGQGVHNEQFF.

This clone was counted once. The chain combines TRBV20-1 with TRBJ2-7; the D is unclear. Germline CDR1 reads DFQATT; CDR2 reads SNEGSKA (reference sequence). The CDR3 spans 11 residues. Trimming stripped 0 bases from V and 4 bases from J, with 4 bases between. CDR3 loop: CSARESYEQYF. Written as DNA, the CDR3 is TGCAGTGCTAGAGAGTCTTACGAGCAGTACTTC.